This TCR beta chain was identified in a study of identical twins (dated by TCRdb to the mid-2010s). Regarding the complete study: TCR alpha and beta repertoires from monozygotic twins, unrelated adults of various ages and cord blood were deep-sequenced to test whether fetal clonotypes persist. To rule out contamination, the twin experiments were replicated at different times with different library preparation protocols. Points the paper makes about the study in general: Because the same donors could not be followed over many years, the conclusions depended on cross-sectional statistical analysis. Abundant cord blood beta clonotypes carried fewer insertions; young adult naive repertoires showed a weaker similar trend, while memory repertoires showed none. Out-of-frame TCR alpha sequences shared between twins showed an excess of low generation-probability sequences compared with coincidental sharing between unrelated individuals. In beta out-of-frame sequences, excess twin sharing was weaker, because having fewer shared sequences lowered the signal-to-noise ratio. Recombination models systematically underestimated out-of-frame TCR alpha sharing in monozygotic twins but agreed with sharing between unrelated individuals. Zero-insertion analyses could be partly confounded by invariant T cells such as MAIT and iNKT, though diverse VJ usage argued against such confounding for most clonotypes.

Every donor was a healthy Caucasian. This clonotype was seen only a few times. Its specific antigen is unknown. No quality values exist for individual bases; no much larger clone is one base distant. From its cysteine to its phenylalanine, the CDR3 spans 21 amino acids. Only the CDR3 region is kept as DNA, spanning 63 bases read in frame from base 1. From the germline V gene, CDR1 is LGHNT and CDR2 is FRNRAP. V trim: 0 bases; J trim: 0 bases; unmatched bases: 14. Receptor amplification or capture employed 5' RACE. The data were produced on an Illumina HiSeq 2000. A universal primer binding site was introduced by template switching, and a unique molecular identifier was present in the final cDNA, enabling accurate counting of TCR cDNA molecules. First-strand cDNA for TCR alpha and beta chains was synthesized from specific primers in the conserved constant-segment region. Each cDNA library was double barcoded, with a SMART-Mk sample barcode plus Illumina barcodes, to control for contamination. TruSeq adapter sequences and Illumina sample barcodes were added in two successive PCR steps. The Illumina HiSeq platform was used with custom primers to sequence TCR alpha and beta cDNA libraries. Per the original workflow: MiGEC processed the raw reads to extract unique molecular identifiers, while MiXCR was used to determine the CDR3 positions. For each individual, recombination models were inferred using an EM algorithm with the repgenHMM and IGoR tools. Shared clonotypes were analyzed with the tcR package in R, and sharing was normalized by the product of cloneset sizes. Out-of-frame nonproductive sequences were analyzed to study raw recombination free of thymic and clonal selection effects. TCRdb cleaned the public reads at Q25 with fastp, built clones with MiXCR and kept in-frame beta chains. For every CDR3 protein sequence, its rows merge into one entry that carries the most common genes and DNA. V and J calls and clone size were set by TCRdb, not the authors. In this sample the table shows 1.5 million to 2 million distinct CDR3 sequences, about 32% of which occur a single time. The top ten constitute approximately 0.25% of the sample.

The sequence joins TRBV12-5 to TRBJ2-6, with 7 junctional bases fitting TRBD1. The sample taken for sequencing was cord blood. This TCR was recovered from a newborn girl in good health. The CDR3 here reads CASGLVGHRDSMPSGANVLTF. The bases are TGTGCTAGTGGTTTGGTCGGTCATCGGGACAGCATGCCCTCTGGGGCCAACGTCCTGACTTTC.